The rows below give T cell receptor beta chains drawn from one sample of a study of CD8 T cells in ankylosing spondylitis. TCRdb recomputed calls from the 5' RACE reads with MiXCR, one row per CDR3 protein. The sample carries about 500,000 distinct CDR3 sequences, about 5.4% recorded once. The sequenced sample was blood, either unsorted or a sorted T cell fraction (not recorded which). Receptors originate from a male donor with ankylosing spondylitis. The CDR3 runs from the conserved cysteine through the conserved F or W. Each record gives: V gene, J gene, clone size, CDR3 protein. Clone sizes are given selectively: once, few, many, or a class where the clone is expanded.

v_call: TRBV3-1
j_call: TRBJ2-7
clone_size: many
cdr3_aa: CASSQGLSGQGKYYEQYF

v_call: TRBV4-2
j_call: TRBJ2-1
clone_size: many
cdr3_aa: CASSSRRGGGYNEQFF

v_call: TRBV5-1
j_call: TRBJ1-5
clone_size: many
cdr3_aa: CASSLGERNQPQHF

v_call: TRBV7-2
j_call: TRBJ2-7
clone_size: many
cdr3_aa: CASSRFRTGSYEQYF

v_call: TRBV5-1
j_call: TRBJ1-1
clone_size: many
cdr3_aa: CASSLRVSGGTEAFF

v_call: TRBV7-2
j_call: TRBJ2-3
clone_size: -
cdr3_aa: CASSSAGLRTDTQYF

v_call: TRBV15
j_call: TRBJ1-2
clone_size: many
cdr3_aa: CATSRGTTGGPYGYTF

v_call: TRBV5-1
j_call: TRBJ2-2
clone_size: many
cdr3_aa: CASSRGVTGELFF

v_call: TRBV4-2
j_call: TRBJ1-4
clone_size: many
cdr3_aa: CASSHEPGHREKLFF

v_call: TRBV12-3/TRBV12-4
j_call: TRBJ1-3
clone_size: many
cdr3_aa: CASSFTTTGSPGNTIYF

v_call: TRBV18
j_call: TRBJ1-1
clone_size: -
cdr3_aa: CASSVLGQKGYGFYTEAFF

v_call: TRBV6-5
j_call: TRBJ1-5
clone_size: few
cdr3_aa: CASGTGDQPQHF

v_call: TRBV20-1
j_call: TRBJ1-1
clone_size: many
cdr3_aa: CSARDGSHTEAFF

v_call: TRBV25-1
j_call: TRBJ2-7
clone_size: few
cdr3_aa: CASTPSPNYEQYF

v_call: TRBV5-7
j_call: TRBJ2-1
clone_size: -
cdr3_aa: CASPLGRDGDNEQFF

v_call: TRBV4-3
j_call: TRBJ1-1
clone_size: many
cdr3_aa: CASSRVGGARFGTEAFF

v_call: TRBV5-1
j_call: TRBJ2-3
clone_size: many
cdr3_aa: CASSLDGRLGTDTQYF

v_call: TRBV20-1
j_call: TRBJ2-2
clone_size: -
cdr3_aa: CCARGGAKGTANTGELFF

v_call: TRBV3-1
j_call: TRBJ1-2
clone_size: few
cdr3_aa: CASSQDSMTAGYTF